This TCR beta chain was identified during a study of blood T cells in healthy people across ages. Then a second PCR, running about 7 to 11 cycles, was carried out with a sample-barcoded 5' primer and a J-beta primer mix. Carrying 12 random nucleotides, a template-switch adaptor labeled each individual cDNA molecule. TCRdb independently ran MiXCR on the 5' RACE reads; one entry per CDR3 protein. The table includes 1.5 million to 2 million distinct CDR3 sequences, about 28% detected once. Study-wide findings and caveats: Naive T cell percentage showed a strong correlation with TCR beta diversity.

This clonotype was observed many times. Its antigen is not identified. Germline values: CDR1 SGHRS, CDR2 YFSETQ. The CDR3 has 14 residues. Between the trimmed V and J ends, which lost 0 bases and 9 bases, there was a span of 10 bases. The sample taken for sequencing was blood. This clonotype was sampled from a woman in her twenties or thirties in good health. This chain links TRBV5-1 with TRBJ1-6; no clear D. The CDR3: CASSLEAEGSPLHF. The CDR3 DNA is TGCGCCAGCAGCTTGGAGGCCGAGGGTTCACCCCTCCACTTT.